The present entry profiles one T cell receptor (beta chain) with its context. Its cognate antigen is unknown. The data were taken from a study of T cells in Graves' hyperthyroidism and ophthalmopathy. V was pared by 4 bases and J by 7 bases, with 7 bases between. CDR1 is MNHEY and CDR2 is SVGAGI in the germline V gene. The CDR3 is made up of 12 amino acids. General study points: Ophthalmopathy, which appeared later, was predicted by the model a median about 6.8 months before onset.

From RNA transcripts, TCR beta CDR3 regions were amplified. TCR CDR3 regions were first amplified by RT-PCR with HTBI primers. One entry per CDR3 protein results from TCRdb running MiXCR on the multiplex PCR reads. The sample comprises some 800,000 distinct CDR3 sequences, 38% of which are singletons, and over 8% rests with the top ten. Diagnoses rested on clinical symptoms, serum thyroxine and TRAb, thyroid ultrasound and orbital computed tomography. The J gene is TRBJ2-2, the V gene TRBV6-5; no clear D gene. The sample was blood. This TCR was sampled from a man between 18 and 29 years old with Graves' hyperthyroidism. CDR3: CASSSVYGELFF. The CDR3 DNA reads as TGTGCCAGCAGTTCAGTGTACGGGGAGCTGTTTTTT.